These 15 T cell receptor beta chains share one sample of origin, sequenced in a study of metastatic and nonmetastatic thyroid tumors. Patients underwent thyroid surgery, and none had received any treatment before it. TCRdb re-called clones via MiXCR from the PCR reads. Among 12,000 or so clones, approximately 23% were seen once, and the ten largest hold around 12%. The sample taken for sequencing was adjacent normal tissue. The origin of the receptors is a female donor with papillary thyroid cancer or a benign thyroid nodule (not recorded which). Some clones in this sample may be carry-over from other donors' samples.

In its sample, this clone was seen a few times. This chain uses TRBV6-4 with TRBJ2-1; D possibly corresponds to TRBD1 (5 bases). The germline V and J ends were trimmed by 10 bases and 10 bases, with 14 bases remaining between them. Germline V gives CDR1 MRHNA, CDR2 SNTAGT. This CDR3 has 11 amino acids. This CDR3 reads CATLRWGEQFF. CDR3 sequence (DNA): TGTGCCACACTTCGATGGGGCGAGCAGTTCTTC.

This rearrangement joins TRBV6-2 or TRBV6-3 to TRBJ2-5; tentatively, D is TRBD1 (6 bases). The CDR3 spans 16 residues. The V and J ends lost 2 bases and 1 base respectively, with 14 bases between them. Germline CDR1 MNHEY, CDR2 SVGEGT. In DNA, the CDR3 is TGTGCCAGCAGTTACACACTACAGGGTATCCAAGAGACCCAGTACTTC. Its protein is CASSYTLQGIQETQYF.

This clone appeared a few times. This sequence joins TRBV2 and TRBJ1-2; 8 positions match TRBD1. The CDR3 totals 13 residues. V gave up 2 bases and J gave up 6 bases; unmatched junction bases: 2. Germline V gene data show CDR1 as SNHLY and CDR2 as FYNNEI. CDR3 bases: TGTGCCAGCAGTGAACAGGGGGCGAATGGCTACACCTTC. Its translation: CASSEQGANGYTF.

The DNA for the CDR3 is TGTGCCAGCAGCCTTCCCGGACGCCTGGTACACAATAATTCACCCCTCCACTTT. Encoded protein: CASSLPGRLVHNNSPLHF. This sequence joins TRBV6-6 and TRBJ1-6; D gene uncertain. The V gene's germline CDR1 is MNHNY and CDR2 SVGAGI (reference sequence). Between the trimmed V and J ends, which lost 6 bases and 5 bases, there was a span of 23 bases. This CDR3 has 18 amino acids.

Points on this clone: Likely a read error: the CDR3 ends without its conserved phenylalanine or tryptophan. The chain combines TRBV19 with TRBJ1-6, with 9 bases lining up with TRBD1. CDR1 and CDR2 from the germline V gene are LNHDA and SQIVND (reference sequence). V dropped 5 bases and J dropped 7; count of bases not matched to a gene: 3. The CDR3 extends over 14 amino acids. The CDR3 sequence is CASSVDRGNSPLHS. Written as DNA, the CDR3 is TGTGCCAGTAGTGTGGACAGGGGCAATTCACCCCTCCACTCT.

Details on this clone: The CDR3 does not close with the conserved phenylalanine or tryptophan, likely indicating a read error. The V call is TRBV6-1, the J call TRBJ2-7; a weak D match, TRBD2 (6 bases). The germline V and J ends were trimmed by 7 bases and 6 bases, with 16 bases remaining between them. The CDR3 covers 13 residues. Per germline, CDR1 MNHNS and CDR2 SASEGT. The CDR3 sequence is CASTTPGVVEQYD. The CDR3, as DNA: TGTGCCAGCACCACCCCGGGGGTCGTCGAGCAGTACGAC.

This clone is a singleton in its sample. The V and J genes are TRBV30 and TRBJ1-4, with D unresolved. Germline assignment: CDR1 GTSNPN and CDR2 SVGIG (reference sequence). CDR3 length equals 15 residues. V was cut by 1 base and J by 8 bases, with 17 bases left in between. The chain's CDR3 is CAWSGPRGTTEKLFF. CDR3 DNA: TGTGCCTGGAGTGGTCCCAGAGGCACTACCGAAAAACTGTTTTTT.

The chain recombines TRBV12-5 with TRBJ1-2; D possibly corresponds to TRBD1 (5 bases). V was cut by 3 bases and J by 8 bases, with 13 bases left in between. This CDR3 spans 13 amino acids. From germline, CDR1 is LGHNT and CDR2 FRNRAP. This chain's CDR3 is CASGFAPGEGYTF. The CDR3 bases are TGTGCTAGTGGTTTTGCACCGGGGGAAGGCTACACCTTC.

This clone was found many times. The chain combines TRBV4-1 with TRBJ1-2; D not certain. The V end lost 0 bases, the J end lost 3 bases, and 5 bases lay between the germline ends. Germline lookup yields CDR1 MGHRA and CDR2 YSYEKL. There are 13 residues in the CDR3. CDR3 DNA: TGCGCCAGCAGCCAAGATGAGGACTATGGCTACACCTTC. The encoded protein is CASSQDEDYGYTF.

This clone was seen only a few times. V gene TRBV6-1 combines with J gene TRBJ2-7, with D unresolved. The CDR3 spans 14 residues. V gave up 6 bases and J gave up 2 bases, with 14 bases separating them. Germline CDR1 MNHNS, CDR2 SASEGT. In DNA form, the CDR3 reads TGTGCCAGCAGCCTAAGCCGGGTGCCCTACGAGCAGTACTTC. Encoded protein: CASSLSRVPYEQYF.

This clone was counted only a few times. The CDR3 protein is CSARDFLQNTYEQYF. Written as DNA, the CDR3 is TGCAGTGCTAGAGATTTTCTGCAGAACACCTACGAGCAGTACTTC. The genes are TRBV20-1 and TRBJ2-7; D ambiguous. CDR3 size: 15 residues. From germline, CDR1 is DFQATT and CDR2 SNEGSKA (reference sequence). The V and J ends lost 0 bases and 2 bases respectively, with 14 bases between them.

Only a few counts were recorded for this clone. The V gene is TRBV3-1, the J gene TRBJ2-7; D gene uncertain. The V gene lost 1 base and the J gene lost 7 bases, with 11 bases spanning the gap. The germline CDR1 and CDR2 sequences are LGHDT and YNNKEL (reference sequence). The CDR3 totals 13 residues. The CDR3 here is CASSQVMMGEQYF. The DNA of the CDR3 is TGTGCCAGCAGCCAAGTAATGATGGGAGAGCAGTACTTC.

This sequence joins TRBV20-1 and TRBJ2-3; 7 nucleotides line up with TRBD2. The CDR3 runs 15 residues. The V gene's germline CDR1 is DFQATT and CDR2 SNEGSKA (reference sequence). Trimming cost V 1 base and J 2 bases; bases outside gene matches: 6. The DNA of the CDR3 is TGCAGTGCTAGAGTGGCTAGCGGAGCCACAGATACGCAGTATTTT. It specifies CSARVASGATDTQYF.

The chain joins TRBV4-1 to TRBJ2-7; 7 positions match TRBD1. CDR3 length equals 15 residues. V gave up 4 bases and J gave up 2 bases; unmatched junction bases: 8. In germline, CDR1 is MGHRA, CDR2 YSYEKL. The CDR3 DNA follows: TGCGCCAGCAGCCTCAGCCCGGGACAGCCCTACGAGCAGTACTTC. Its translation is CASSLSPGQPYEQYF.

Details on this clone: The germline gene is not matched at one end of the junction; a read error may be the cause. This rearrangement joins TRBV11-2 to TRBJ2-1; TRBD2 matches 7 bases. This CDR3 has 15 amino acids. Germline V lookup: CDR1 SGHAT, CDR2 FQNNGV. CDR3 loop: CASAGDPSSHNEQFF. CDR3 in DNA: TGTGCCAGCGCGGGGGACCCGAGCTCCCACAATGAGCAGTTCTTC.